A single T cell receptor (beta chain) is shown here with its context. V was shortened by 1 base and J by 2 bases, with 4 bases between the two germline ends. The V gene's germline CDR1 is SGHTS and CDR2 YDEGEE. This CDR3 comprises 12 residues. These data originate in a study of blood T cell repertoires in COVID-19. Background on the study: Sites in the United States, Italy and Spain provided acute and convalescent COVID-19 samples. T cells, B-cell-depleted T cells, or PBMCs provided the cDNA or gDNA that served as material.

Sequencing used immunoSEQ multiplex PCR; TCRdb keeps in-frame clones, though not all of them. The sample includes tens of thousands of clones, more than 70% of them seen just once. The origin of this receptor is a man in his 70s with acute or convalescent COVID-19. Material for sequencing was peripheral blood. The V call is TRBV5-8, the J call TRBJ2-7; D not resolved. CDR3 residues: CASSLLPYEQYF. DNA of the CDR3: TGTGCCAGCAGCTTGCTCCCCTACGAGCAGTACTTC.